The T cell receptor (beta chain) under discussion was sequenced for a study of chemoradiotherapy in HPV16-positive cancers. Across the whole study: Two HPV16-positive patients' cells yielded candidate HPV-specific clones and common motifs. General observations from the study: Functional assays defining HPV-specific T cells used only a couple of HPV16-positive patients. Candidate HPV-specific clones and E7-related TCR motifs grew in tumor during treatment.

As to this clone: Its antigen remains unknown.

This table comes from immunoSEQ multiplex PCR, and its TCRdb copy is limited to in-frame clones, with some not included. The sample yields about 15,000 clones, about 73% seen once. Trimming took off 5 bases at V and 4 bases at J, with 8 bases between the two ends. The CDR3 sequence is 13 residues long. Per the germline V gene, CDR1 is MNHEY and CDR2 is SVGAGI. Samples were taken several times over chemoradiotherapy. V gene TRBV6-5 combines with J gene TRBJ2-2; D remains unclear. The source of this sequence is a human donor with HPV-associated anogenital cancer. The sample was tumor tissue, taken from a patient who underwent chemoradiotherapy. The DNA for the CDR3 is TGTGCCAGCAGTATGCCCGGCACCGGGGAGCTGTTTTTT. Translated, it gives CASSMPGTGELFF.